This T cell receptor (beta chain) was documented in a study of blood T cell repertoires in COVID-19. Study context: The United States, Italy and Spain provided the acute and convalescent COVID-19 samples.

Method: immunoSEQ multiplex PCR; TCRdb's copy keeps in-frame clones and lacks some. The profile covers approximately 230,000 clones, with about 91% appearing a single time and approximately 1.3% taken by the ten largest. Germline CDR1 is MNHEY and CDR2 is SMNVEV (reference sequence). This CDR3 is built from 16 residues. Unmatched junction bases numbered 13, after V lost 6 bases and J lost 10 bases. This receptor was taken from a man older than 75 with acute or convalescent COVID-19. The chain recombines TRBV27 with TRBJ1-6, with TRBD1 matching 9 bases. The sample was peripheral blood. As DNA, the CDR3 is TGTGCCAGCAGCCCAACGCCGGGACAGGGTCAATCACCCCTCCACTTT. Translation gives CASSPTPGQGQSPLHF.